This T cell receptor beta chain was sequenced in a study of shared clonotypes between healthy human individuals. Germline CDR1 is MGHRA and CDR2 is YSYEKL. The CDR3 totals 15 residues. V was pared by 0 bases and J by 12 bases, with 18 bases between. Using immunoSEQ multiplex PCR, the repertoire was profiled, and TCRdb retains in-frame clones only, with some absent. This table has 550,000 to 850,000 clones, about 74% appearing once. The chain uses TRBV4-1 and TRBJ2-4; weak D call: TRBD2 (6 bases). This receptor was identified in a woman aged 25 to 39 in good health. The source material was memory CD4+ T cells sorted from blood. As to subset: CD45RA-negative fraction. The CDR3 loop is CASSQEGLPRDDQYF. The CDR3 coding sequence is TGCGCCAGCAGCCAAGAGGGACTGCCCCGGGACGATCAGTACTTC.